The subject of this entry is one T cell receptor (beta chain). V lost 0 bases to trimming and J lost 4 bases; unmatched junction nucleotides: 9. The CDR3 spans 16 residues. Germline lookup yields CDR1 SGDLS and CDR2 YYNGEE. The sample comes from a study of T cell changes during pregnancy in multiple sclerosis. The repertoire was sequenced with immunoSEQ multiplex PCR; TCRdb's copy has only in-frame clones and lacks some. Of more than 25,000 clones in the sample, around 92% were seen once. The gene calls are TRBV9 and TRBJ2-7; TRBD2 aligns across 8 bases. This clonotype was obtained from a female donor in good health, enrolled as a control in a pregnancy study. The material sequenced was CD8+ T cells from peripheral blood mononuclear cells, taken in the second trimester of pregnancy. The CDR3: CASSVASLADNYEQYF. Written as DNA, the CDR3 is TGTGCCAGCAGCGTAGCTTCACTAGCGGATAATTACGAGCAGTACTTC.